This T cell receptor beta chain derives from a study of T cells after yellow fever vaccination. Synthesis of TCR cDNA relied on 5'RACE template switching, which attached a universal primer site and UMIs. TCRdb used MiXCR to reprocess the 5' RACE reads, holding one entry per CDR3 protein. The table has some 560,000 distinct CDR3 sequences, 17% seen once. The CDR3 totals 15 residues. Per the germline V gene, CDR1 is SEHNR and CDR2 is FQNEAQ (reference sequence). V was clipped by 3 bases and J by 0 bases, with 9 bases between them. Findings of the study overall: Once the booster was given, most primary-vaccination clones reappeared, at more than 95% for CD4 and over 85% for CD8.

With regard to this clonotype: Its antigen is unknown.

This chain joins TRBV7-9 and TRBJ1-3; no reliable D call. The sample in question was PBMCs, obtained around 5 days after the first yellow fever vaccination. The TCR originated in a young man who received the YFV17D yellow fever vaccine. The CDR3 protein is CASSLGHNSGNTIYF. CDR3 nucleotides: TGTGCCAGCAGCTTGGGCCACAACTCTGGAAACACCATATATTTT.